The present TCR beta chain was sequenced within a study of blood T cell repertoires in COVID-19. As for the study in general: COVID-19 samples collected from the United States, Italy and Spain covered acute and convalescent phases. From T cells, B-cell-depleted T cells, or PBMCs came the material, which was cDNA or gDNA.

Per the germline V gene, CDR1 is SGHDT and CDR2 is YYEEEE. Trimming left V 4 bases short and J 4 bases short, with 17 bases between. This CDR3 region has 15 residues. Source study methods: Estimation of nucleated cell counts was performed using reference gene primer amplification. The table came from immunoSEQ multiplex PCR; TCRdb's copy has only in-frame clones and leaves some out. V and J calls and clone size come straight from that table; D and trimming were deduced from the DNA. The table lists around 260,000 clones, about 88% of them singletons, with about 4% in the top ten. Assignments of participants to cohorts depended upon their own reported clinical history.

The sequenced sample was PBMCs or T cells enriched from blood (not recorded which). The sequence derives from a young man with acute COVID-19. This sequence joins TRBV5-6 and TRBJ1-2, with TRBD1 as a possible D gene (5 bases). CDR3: CASSLRGGNPYGYTF. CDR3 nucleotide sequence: TGTGCCAGCAGCCTTCGCGGGGGGAACCCCTATGGCTACACCTTC.